This TCR beta chain was captured in a study of T-cell memory formation after mild COVID-19. In the case of this clonotype: Its target is not known.

Findings of the study overall: Several responding clones turned up in pre-infection memory, indicating that cross-reactive memory may have taken part.

Each CDR3 protein gets one entry after TCRdb re-called the 5' RACE reads with MiXCR. The sample lists about 340,000 distinct CDR3 sequences; around 20% were seen once. CDR1 is MNHEY and CDR2 is SVGAGI in the germline V gene. This CDR3 has 15 residues. V was pared by 6 bases and J by 4 bases, with 18 bases between. The chain is built from TRBV6-5 and TRBJ1-2; weak D call: TRBD1 (6 bases). This TCR was sampled from a young man who had mild COVID-19 (a few samples of this study predate the infection). Cell type and time point are not known. Sequenced sample: PBMCs or a T cell subset sorted from them (not recorded which). The CDR3 loop is CASRKVQGFGYGYTF. The DNA for the CDR3 is TGTGCCAGCAGAAAAGTCCAGGGGTTTGGCTATGGCTACACCTTC.